Included here is one TCR beta chain sequence, with context. The sample comes from a study of T cell changes during pregnancy in multiple sclerosis. The method was immunoSEQ multiplex PCR; TCRdb's version includes in-frame clones alone and lacks a portion of them. This table holds around 70,000 clones, just over 90% found once. The CDR3 is 16 amino acids. Germline-derived CDR1 and CDR2 are LGHNA and YNFKEQ. V gave up 1 base and J gave up 5 bases, with 17 bases separating them. The origin of this receptor is a female donor with multiple sclerosis, enrolled in a pregnancy study. This sample comprised peripheral blood, obtained in the third trimester of pregnancy. This chain connects TRBV4-2 to TRBJ2-5; D may be TRBD2 (6 bases). The CDR3 sequence: CASSQVRLGGAETQYF. In DNA, the CDR3 is TGTGCCAGCAGCCAAGTAAGGCTCGGCGGGGCTGAGACCCAGTACTTC.